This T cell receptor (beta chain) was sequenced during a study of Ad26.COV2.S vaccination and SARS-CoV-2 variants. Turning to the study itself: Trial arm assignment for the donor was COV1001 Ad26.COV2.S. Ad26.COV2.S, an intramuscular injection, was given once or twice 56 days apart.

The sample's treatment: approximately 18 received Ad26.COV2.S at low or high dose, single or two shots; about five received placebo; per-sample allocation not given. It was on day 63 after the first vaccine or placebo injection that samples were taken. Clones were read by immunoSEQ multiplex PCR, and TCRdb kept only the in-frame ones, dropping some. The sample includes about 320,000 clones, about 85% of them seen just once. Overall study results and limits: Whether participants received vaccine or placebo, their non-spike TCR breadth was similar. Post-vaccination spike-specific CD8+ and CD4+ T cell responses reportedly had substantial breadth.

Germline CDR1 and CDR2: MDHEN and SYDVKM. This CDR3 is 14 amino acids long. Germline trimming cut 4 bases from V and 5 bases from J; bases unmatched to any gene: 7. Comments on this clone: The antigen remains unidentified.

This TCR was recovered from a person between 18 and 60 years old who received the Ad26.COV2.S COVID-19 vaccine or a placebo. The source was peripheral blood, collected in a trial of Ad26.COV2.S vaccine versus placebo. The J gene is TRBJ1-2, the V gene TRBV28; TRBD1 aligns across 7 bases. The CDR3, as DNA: TGTGCCAGCAGTTACACGACAGGGTCTTATGGCTACACCTTC. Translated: CASSYTTGSYGYTF.